This T cell receptor (beta chain) stems from a study of cytomegalovirus exposure and HLA in healthy donors. The wider study: In terms of ancestry, the Caucasian-associated cluster contained around four fifths of the 398 genotyped donors.

With respect to this clone: Its antigen is not known.

CDR1 MNHEY and CDR2 SMNVEV come from the germline V gene (reference sequence). Trimming cost V 5 bases and J 5 bases; bases outside gene matches: 8. The CDR3 contains 15 residues. Donors likely had unrecorded immune exposures despite being nominally healthy when sampled. Whole-study results and caveats: The study labeled approximately 150 TCR beta chains cytomegalovirus-associated. In a later analysis, HLA-associated TCR beta chains were more clonally expanded than equally common others.

The PCR employed 60 Vbeta primers together with 13 Jbeta primers. The assay was immunoSEQ multiplex PCR, and TCRdb's table has in-frame clones only and misses some. The sample holds roughly 120,000 clones; around 79% are singletons and the top ten take more than 1.4%. The sample comprised PBMCs. The chain combines TRBV27 with TRBJ1-5, with 8 bases lining up with TRBD1. This TCR was recovered from a woman aged 18-29 years in good health and CMV-seronegative. The CDR3 spells CASSASGTGYQPQHF. DNA of the CDR3: TGTGCCAGCAGTGCTTCCGGGACAGGATATCAGCCCCAGCATTTT.